This T cell receptor beta chain was profiled in a study of cytomegalovirus exposure and HLA in healthy donors. The PCR used 60 Vbeta and 13 Jbeta primers. Some clones are missing from TCRdb's copy, which holds only in-frame ones; the method was immunoSEQ multiplex PCR. The data show about 300,000 clones, 75% to 90% seen once. For this clone: Its matching antigen is unknown.

Notes on the study in general: In a later analysis, TCR beta V- and J-gene trimming was associated with a missense DCLRE1C variant.

This CDR3 region has 14 residues. Trimming removed 5 bases at V and 1 base at J, with 12 bases between. Germline values: CDR1 SEHNR, CDR2 FQNEAQ (reference sequence). The sample was PBMCs. This receptor was identified in a man aged 35-49 years in good health and CMV-seropositive. The chain is built from TRBV7-9 and TRBJ2-7, with D perhaps matching TRBD1 (5 bases). CDR3 residues: CASSQGDRSYEQYF. The CDR3 nucleotides are TGTGCCAGCAGCCAAGGAGACAGATCCTACGAGCAGTACTTC.